The clone carrying this T cell receptor (beta chain) was observed a single time. Its antigen is undetermined. Using immunoSEQ multiplex PCR, the repertoire was profiled, and TCRdb retains in-frame clones only, with some absent. Here the sample spans tens of thousands of clones, roughly 78% being singletons. These data originate in a study of early stage breast cancer tumors. Study-level information: Of some 17 invasive breast tumors, about twelve were hormone receptor-positive, HER2-negative. About 8 ER+/PR+/HER2- tumors were invasive ductal; a few were invasive lobular. Overall study findings and caveats: Tumors had 2.5 to 3-fold higher T cell density and higher clonality than adjacent normal breast tissue. Commonly generated sequences made up most enriched TCRB sequences shared between patients.

V gave up 5 bases and J gave up 4 bases; unmatched junction bases: 4. CDR1 SGHVS and CDR2 FQNEAQ come from the germline V gene. The CDR3 consists of 13 residues. Material: blood. The chain uses TRBV7-8 and TRBJ2-5; 7 positions match TRBD1. The sequence came from a person aged 35 to 50 with breast cancer. This CDR3 reads CASSDRVGETQYF. CDR3 DNA: TGTGCCAGCAGCGACAGGGTGGGAGAGACCCAGTACTTC.